The 20 T cell receptor beta chains listed next were all sequenced from one sample in a study of long-term antiretroviral therapy in people with HIV (dated by TCRdb to between 2022 and 2023). The immunoSEQ hsTCRB v3.0 assay was used at survey level resolution for TRB variable region sequencing. The clones in this table, taken by TCRdb from immuneACCESS, are in-frame only. Not every clone is retained; where verified, under half of the shortfall comes from an unresolved V gene, and the cause of the rest is unknown. The sample records tens of thousands of clones, around 76% of which are singletons. More than 4% of the sample lies in the top ten. Sequencing was performed on unsorted PBMCs, taken 0.5 years after starting antiretroviral therapy. All receptors derive from a woman in her forties with HIV.

The sample holds one count of this clone. V usage is TRBV29-1 and J usage is TRBJ1-1; no definite D call. V dropped 1 base and J dropped 1 base, with 10 bases sitting between them. The germline CDR1 and CDR2 sequences are SQVTM and ANQGSEA. This CDR3 contains 14 residues. CDR3 amino acids: CSVEVPRGNTEAFF. The CDR3 bases are TGCAGCGTTGAAGTCCCTCGAGGGAACACTGAAGCTTTCTTT.

V usage is TRBV7-9 and J usage is TRBJ2-7; D is ambiguous. The germline V gene has CDR1 SEHNR and CDR2 FQNEAQ (reference sequence). The CDR3 is 13 residues long. Trimming removed 5 bases at V and 5 bases at J, with 13 bases between. CDR3 bases: TGTGCCAGCAGCCCCCCCAGGTCGGACGAGCAGTACTTC. Residues: CASSPPRSDEQYF.

The chain is built from TRBV5-8 and TRBJ1-6; D unresolved. The CDR3 contains 14 residues. V lost 2 bases and J lost 8, with 11 bases in between. The germline V gene has CDR1 SGHTS and CDR2 YDEGEE. The DNA for the CDR3 is TGTGCCAGCAGCTTCGGCGGCCCTTATTCACCCCTCCACTTT. Protein product: CASSFGGPYSPLHF.

This chain connects TRBV6-8 to TRBJ2-2, with TRBD1 as a possible D gene (5 bases). The CDR3 length is 17 residues. The V gene lost 7 bases and the J gene lost 3 bases, with 21 bases spanning the gap. Germline CDR1 is MNHGY and CDR2 is SAAAGT. Here the CDR3 DNA reads TGTGCCAGCACCCACAAGGGGCCTTCAGTGGACACCGGGGAGCTGTTTTTT. This gives the protein CASTHKGPSVDTGELFF.

The rearrangement uses TRBV30 and TRBJ2-3, with 9 bases fitting TRBD2. The length of the CDR3 is 13 residues. V was clipped by 4 bases and J by 5 bases; unmatched bases: 4. Per germline, CDR1 GTSNPN and CDR2 SVGIG (reference sequence). CDR3 nucleotide sequence: TGTGCCTGGAAGCGGGGGGCGGGAGATACGCAGTATTTT. Translating it yields CAWKRGAGDTQYF.

V is TRBV4-2 and J is TRBJ1-2; D not resolved. The CDR3 extends over 15 amino acids. With 0 bases removed from V and 3 bases from J, the gap between germline ends came to 11 bases. Germline V gene sequence: CDR1 LGHNA, CDR2 YNFKEQ. The CDR3 coding sequence is TGTGCCAGCAGCCAAGATATCATGCGTGACTATGGCTACACCTTC. This translates into CASSQDIMRDYGYTF.

The chain couples TRBV15 to TRBJ1-5; 7 bases fit TRBD1. The V and J ends lost 1 base and 7 bases, in that order; junction bases with no gene match: 7. Germline V gives CDR1 LNHNV, CDR2 YYDKDF (reference sequence). This CDR3 contains 15 residues. CDR3 protein: CATSRAYRGGQPQHF. For the CDR3, the DNA is TGTGCCACCAGCAGAGCCTACAGGGGAGGACAGCCCCAGCATTTT.

V usage is TRBV9 and J usage is TRBJ1-5; D call uncertain. V was shortened by 0 bases and J by 4 bases, with 14 bases between the two germline ends. CDR3 length: 16 amino acids. Germline V gene sequence: CDR1 SGDLS, CDR2 YYNGEE. The CDR3, as DNA: TGTGCCAGCAGCGTAGGGGGAGGCTCCCCTAATCAGCCCCAGCATTTT. Its translation is CASSVGGGSPNQPQHF.

The V gene is TRBV15, the J gene TRBJ1-5; D remains unclear. Germline V gives CDR1 LNHNV, CDR2 YYDKDF (reference sequence). The CDR3 has 12 residues. V lost 1 base and J lost 6, with 4 bases in between. DNA for the CDR3: TGTGCCACCAGCAGAGGAAGTCAGCCCCAGCATTTT. It specifies CATSRGSQPQHF.

The J gene is TRBJ2-7, the V gene TRBV5-1, with TRBD1 identical over 8 bases. Germline lookup yields CDR1 SGHRS and CDR2 YFSETQ. There are 15 residues in the CDR3. Germline trimming cut 0 bases from V and 9 bases from J; bases unmatched to any gene: 11. The CDR3 sequence: CASSLANGQGAAQYF. CDR3 DNA: TGCGCCAGCAGCTTGGCGAATGGACAGGGTGCAGCGCAGTACTTC.

Here the CDR3 DNA reads TGTGCCAGCAGTTTCGGAACAACCGGGACAGGGGTATTAGGCTATGGCTACACCTTC. This codes for CASSFGTTGTGVLGYGYTF. The chain employs TRBV28 and TRBJ1-2, with TRBD1 matching over 10 bases. The CDR3 loop spans 19 amino acids. CDR1 is MDHEN and CDR2 is SYDVKM in the germline V gene. Trimming at V came to 3 bases and at J to 4 bases, leaving 17 bases not matched to a gene.

The chain carries TRBV7-3 and TRBJ1-2; 8 nucleotides match TRBD1. CDR1 and CDR2 (germline): SGHTA, FQGTGA. The CDR3 spans 17 residues. V lost 1 base, J lost 4 bases, and 11 bases stayed unmatched. This CDR3 reads CASSLSAGTGGSYGYTF. CDR3 DNA: TGTGCCAGCAGCTTAAGCGCGGGGACAGGAGGGAGCTATGGCTACACCTTC.

The V gene is TRBV4-3, the J gene TRBJ2-7; D is ambiguous. The CDR3 totals 15 residues. Germline CDR1 LGHNA, CDR2 YSLEER. V was shortened by 1 base and J by 2 bases, with 12 bases between the two germline ends. The CDR3 sequence is CASSQGNNEAYEQYF. The DNA of the CDR3 is TGCGCCAGCAGCCAAGGAAATAACGAAGCCTACGAGCAGTACTTC.

This sequence joins TRBV5-4 and TRBJ2-7; the match to TRBD1 covers 9 bases. The CDR3 sequence is 16 residues long. After removal of 5 bases from V and 3 bases from J, the junction contained 12 bases not matched to a gene. Germline loops: CDR1 SGHNT, CDR2 YYREEE (reference sequence). The CDR3, as DNA: TGTGCCAGCAGTTCCGTACAGGGGGCTGGGGGCTACGAGCAGTACTTC. Translating gives CASSSVQGAGGYEQYF.

The chain recombines TRBV29-1 with TRBJ2-3; TRBD2 aligns across 9 bases. Looked up from germline, CDR1 is SQVTM and CDR2 is ANQGSEA. There are 15 residues in the CDR3. This CDR3 is CTLGGAGGVTDTQYF. CDR3 sequence (DNA): TGCACCCTAGGGGGAGCGGGGGGTGTGACAGATACGCAGTATTTT.

The CDR3 reads CSVEDRDTTTNEKLFF. The DNA for the CDR3 is TGCAGCGTTGAAGATCGGGACACCACAACTAATGAAAAACTGTTTTTT. J is TRBJ1-4 and V is TRBV29-1; weak D call: TRBD1 (6 bases). The CDR3 sequence is 16 residues long. CDR1 is SQVTM, CDR2 ANQGSEA, per germline. Trimming took off 0 bases at V and 0 bases at J, with 11 bases between the two ends.

The J gene is TRBJ2-7, the V gene TRBV9; 14 nucleotides align to TRBD2. The CDR3 has 16 residues. Germline lookup yields CDR1 SGDLS and CDR2 YYNGEE. Germline trimming cut 1 base from V and 5 bases from J; bases unmatched to any gene: 5. CDR3 amino acids: CASSVSRLAGGDEQYF. CDR3 bases: TGTGCCAGCAGCGTAAGTCGACTAGCGGGGGGGGACGAGCAGTACTTC. Full variable domain (remainder filled in from reference TRBV9 and TRBJ2-7): DSGVTQTPKHLITATGQRVTLRCSPRSGDLSVYWYQQSLDQGLQFLIQYYNGEERAKGNILERFSAQQFPDLHSELNLSSLELGDSALYFCASSVSRLAGGDEQYFGPGTRLTVT.

The chain links TRBV13 to TRBJ1-2; D is undetermined. The CDR3 runs 12 residues. Germline V gene lookup returns CDR1 PRHDT and CDR2 FYEKMQ (reference sequence). The V and J ends lost 3 bases and 7 bases respectively, with 9 bases between them. CDR3 DNA: TGTGCCAGCAGCTTCCGGGAGGGTGGCTACACCTTC. Amino acid sequence: CASSFREGGYTF. Looking up the rest from reference TRBV13 and TRBJ1-2 gives the full variable domain: AAGVIQSPRHLIKEKRETATLKCYPIPRHDTVYWYQQGPGQDPQFLISFYEKMQSDKGSIPDRFSAQQFSDYHSELNMSSLELGDSALYFCASSFREGGYTFGSGTRLTVV.

This sequence joins TRBV18 and TRBJ1-1; D call uncertain. V was cut by 0 bases and J by 4 bases, with 9 bases left in between. CDR3 size: 14 residues. Germline values: CDR1 KGHSH, CDR2 LQKENI. DNA of the CDR3: TGTGCCAGCTCACCACCGGGTTTCTCCACTGAAGCTTTCTTT. Its protein product is CASSPPGFSTEAFF.

The chain couples TRBV30 to TRBJ2-3, with D possibly matching TRBD1 (6 bases). The germline gives CDR1 GTSNPN, CDR2 SVGIG (reference sequence). The CDR3 runs 13 residues. V gave up 2 bases and J gave up 6 bases, with 12 bases separating them. The DNA of the CDR3 is TGTGCCTGGAGTAGGGGGTCGTGGGATACGCAGTATTTT. This encodes CAWSRGSWDTQYF.